This TCR beta chain was found in a study of cytomegalovirus exposure and HLA in healthy donors. The PCR ran on 60 Vbeta and 13 Jbeta primers. TCRdb keeps only in-frame clones here, not all; method: immunoSEQ multiplex PCR. Of 68,000 or so clones in the sample, around 77% are singletons; the top ten hold approximately 4.2%. Germline CDR1 and CDR2: GTSNPN and SVGIG (reference sequence). The CDR3 has 14 amino acids. J gave up 4 bases and V 5 bases, and 5 bases lay outside the gene matches. Sequenced sample: PBMCs. This chain joins TRBV30 and TRBJ2-6; the match to TRBD1 covers 7 bases. This clonotype originated in a woman aged 30 to 39 in good health and CMV-seronegative. In DNA form, the CDR3 reads TGTGCCTGGCACAGGGGTTCCGGGGCCAACGTCCTGACTTTC. The encoded protein is CAWHRGSGANVLTF.